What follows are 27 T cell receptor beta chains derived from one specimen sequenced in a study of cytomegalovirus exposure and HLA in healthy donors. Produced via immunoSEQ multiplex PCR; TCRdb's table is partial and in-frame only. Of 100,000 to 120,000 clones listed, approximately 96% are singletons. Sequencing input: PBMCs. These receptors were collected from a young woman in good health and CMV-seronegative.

CDR3 amino acids: CASNWIGGSLTEAFF. The CDR3 bases are TGTGCCAGTAACTGGATCGGAGGGAGCCTGACTGAAGCTTTCTTT. V gene TRBV19 combines with J gene TRBJ1-1; no firm D call. The germline gives CDR1 LNHDA, CDR2 SQIVND (reference sequence). Trimming took off 7 bases at V and 5 bases at J, with 20 bases between the two ends. The CDR3 sequence is 15 residues long.

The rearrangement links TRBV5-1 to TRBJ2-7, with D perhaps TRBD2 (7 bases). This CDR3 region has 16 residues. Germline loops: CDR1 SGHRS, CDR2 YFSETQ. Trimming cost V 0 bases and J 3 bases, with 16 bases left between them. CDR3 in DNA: TGCGCCAGCAGCTTGGTAGGCGGGGGCCTCCTCTACGAGCAGTACTTC. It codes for CASSLVGGGLLYEQYF. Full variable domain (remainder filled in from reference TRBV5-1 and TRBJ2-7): KAGVTQTPRYLIKTRGQQVTLSCSPISGHRSVSWYQQTPGQGLQFLFEYFSETQRNKGNFPGRFSGRQFSNSRSEMNVSTLELGDSALYLCASSLVGGGLLYEQYFGPGTRLTVT.

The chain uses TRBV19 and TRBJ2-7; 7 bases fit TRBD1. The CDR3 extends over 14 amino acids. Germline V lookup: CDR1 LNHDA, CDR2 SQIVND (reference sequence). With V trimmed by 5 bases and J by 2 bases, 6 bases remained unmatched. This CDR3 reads CASSEQGPPYEQYF. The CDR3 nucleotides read TGTGCCAGTAGTGAACAGGGGCCCCCCTACGAGCAGTACTTC.

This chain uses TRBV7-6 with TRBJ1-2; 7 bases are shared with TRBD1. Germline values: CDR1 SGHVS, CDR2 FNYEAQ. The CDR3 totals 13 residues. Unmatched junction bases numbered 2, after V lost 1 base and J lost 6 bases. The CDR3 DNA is TGTGCCAGCAGCTTAGACAGGGGAAATGGCTACACCTTC. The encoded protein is CASSLDRGNGYTF.

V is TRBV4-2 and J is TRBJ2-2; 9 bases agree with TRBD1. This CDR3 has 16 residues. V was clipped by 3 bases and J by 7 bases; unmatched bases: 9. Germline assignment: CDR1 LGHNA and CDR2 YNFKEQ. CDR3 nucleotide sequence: TGTGCCAGCAGCCAGCTTTTGGGGACAGGGTTCGGGGAGCTGTTTTTT. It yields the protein CASSQLLGTGFGELFF.

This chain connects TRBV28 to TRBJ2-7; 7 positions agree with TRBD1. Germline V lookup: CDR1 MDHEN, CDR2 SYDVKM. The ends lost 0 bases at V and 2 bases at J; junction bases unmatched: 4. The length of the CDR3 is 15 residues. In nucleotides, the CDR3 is TGTGCCAGCAGTTTATGGACAGGGACAACCTACGAGCAGTACTTC. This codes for CASSLWTGTTYEQYF.

Written as DNA, the CDR3 is TGTGCCAGCAGTGAGAGTCGAACCAAAAACATTCAGTACTTC. It is translated as CASSESRTKNIQYF. This rearrangement joins TRBV2 to TRBJ2-4; D is unresolved. V dropped 3 bases and J dropped 2 bases, with 8 bases sitting between them. The germline V gene has CDR1 SNHLY and CDR2 FYNNEI. This CDR3 contains 14 residues.

CDR3 coding DNA: TGTGCCAGCAGCATAAGACAGAGCCTGAACACTGAAGCTTTCTTT. Translated: CASSIRQSLNTEAFF. This sequence joins TRBV5-5 and TRBJ1-1; D might be TRBD1 (5 bases). Deletions cut 4 bases from V and 0 bases from J, with 13 bases between. Germline CDR1 SGHKS, CDR2 YYEKEE (reference sequence). The CDR3 extends over 15 amino acids.

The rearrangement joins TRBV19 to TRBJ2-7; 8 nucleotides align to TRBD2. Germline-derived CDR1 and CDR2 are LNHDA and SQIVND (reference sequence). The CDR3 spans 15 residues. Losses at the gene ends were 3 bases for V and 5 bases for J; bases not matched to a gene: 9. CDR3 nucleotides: TGTGCCAGTAGTATCGGGGGGGGTTCTTACCACGAGCAGTACTTC. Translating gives CASSIGGGSYHEQYF.

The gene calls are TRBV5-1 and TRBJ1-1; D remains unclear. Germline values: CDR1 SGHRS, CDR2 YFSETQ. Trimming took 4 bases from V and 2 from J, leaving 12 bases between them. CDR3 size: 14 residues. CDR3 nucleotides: TGCGCCAGCAGCATGGTAGAGGGAAACACTGAAGCTTTCTTT. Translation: CASSMVEGNTEAFF.

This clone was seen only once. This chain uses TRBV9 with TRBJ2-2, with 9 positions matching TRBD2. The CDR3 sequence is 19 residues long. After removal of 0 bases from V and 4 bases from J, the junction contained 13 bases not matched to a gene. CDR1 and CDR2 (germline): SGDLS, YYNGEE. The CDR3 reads CASSVGGSGGPRVTGELFF. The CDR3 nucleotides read TGTGCCAGCAGCGTAGGTGGTAGCGGGGGACCGCGAGTCACCGGGGAGCTGTTTTTT.

The CDR3 DNA is TGTGCCAGCTCACCTGATATTCCGGGACTAGCGGGGAGCTGGAGCACCGGGGAGCTGTTTTTT. Protein sequence: CASSPDIPGLAGSWSTGELFF. This rearrangement joins TRBV18 to TRBJ2-2; 13 bases map to TRBD2. Germline-derived CDR1 and CDR2 are KGHSH and LQKENI. Trimming took 3 bases from V and 4 from J; bases not matched to a gene: 17. This CDR3 has 21 amino acids.

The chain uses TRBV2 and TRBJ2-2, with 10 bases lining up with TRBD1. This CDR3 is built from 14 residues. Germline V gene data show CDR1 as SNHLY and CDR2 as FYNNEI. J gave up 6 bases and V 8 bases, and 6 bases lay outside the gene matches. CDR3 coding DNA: TGTGCCAGCGTAGGACAGGGGGGAGCCGGGGAGCTGTTTTTT. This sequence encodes CASVGQGGAGELFF.

The CDR3 DNA is TGTGCCAGCAGTGTGGACAGGGGCACTGAAGCTTTCTTT. Protein sequence: CASSVDRGTEAFF. The V gene is TRBV6-1, the J gene TRBJ1-1; TRBD1 agrees at 9 bases. The CDR3 is 13 amino acids. Germline V gene sequence: CDR1 MNHNS, CDR2 SASEGT. The trim removed 4 bases at V and 4 bases at J, leaving 1 base unmatched.

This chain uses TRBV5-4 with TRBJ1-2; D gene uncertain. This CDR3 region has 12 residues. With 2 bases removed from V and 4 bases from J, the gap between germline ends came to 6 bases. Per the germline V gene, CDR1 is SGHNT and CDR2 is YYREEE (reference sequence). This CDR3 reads CASSFNGYGYTF. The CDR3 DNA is TGTGCCAGCAGCTTTAACGGCTATGGCTACACCTTC.

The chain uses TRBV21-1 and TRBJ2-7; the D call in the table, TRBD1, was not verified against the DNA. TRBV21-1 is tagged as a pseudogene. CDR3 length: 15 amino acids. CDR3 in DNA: TGTGCCAGCAGCAATGGGACAGATCTCTCCTACGAGCAGTACTTC. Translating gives CASSNGTDLSYEQYF.

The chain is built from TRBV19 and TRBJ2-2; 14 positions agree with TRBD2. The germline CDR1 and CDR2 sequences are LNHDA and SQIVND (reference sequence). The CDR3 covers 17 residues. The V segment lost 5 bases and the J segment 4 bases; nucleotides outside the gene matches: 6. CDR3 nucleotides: TGTGCCAGTAGTCTAAGACTAGCGGGGGGGACCACCGGGGAGCTGTTTTTT. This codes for CASSLRLAGGTTGELFF.

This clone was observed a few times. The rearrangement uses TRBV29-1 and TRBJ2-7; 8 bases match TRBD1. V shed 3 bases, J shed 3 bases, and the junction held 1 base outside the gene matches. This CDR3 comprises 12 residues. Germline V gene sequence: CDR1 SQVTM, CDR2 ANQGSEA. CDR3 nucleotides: TGCAGCGTTGATGGACAGGGCTACGAGCAGTACTTC. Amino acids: CSVDGQGYEQYF.

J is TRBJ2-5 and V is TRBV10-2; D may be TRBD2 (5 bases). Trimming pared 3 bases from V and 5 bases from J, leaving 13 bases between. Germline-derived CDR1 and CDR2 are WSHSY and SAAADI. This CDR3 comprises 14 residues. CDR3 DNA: TGCGCCAGCAGTGAATCCAGCGGTGGGGAGACCCAGTACTTC. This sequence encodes CASSESSGGETQYF.

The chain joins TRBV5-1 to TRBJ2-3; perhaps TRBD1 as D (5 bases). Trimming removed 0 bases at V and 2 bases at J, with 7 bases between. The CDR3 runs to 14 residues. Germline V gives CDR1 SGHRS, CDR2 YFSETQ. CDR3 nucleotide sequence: TGCGCCAGCAGCTTGGCAGGGTACACAGATACGCAGTATTTT. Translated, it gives CASSLAGYTDTQYF. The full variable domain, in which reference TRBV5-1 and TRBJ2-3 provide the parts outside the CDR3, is KAGVTQTPRYLIKTRGQQVTLSCSPISGHRSVSWYQQTPGQGLQFLFEYFSETQRNKGNFPGRFSGRQFSNSRSEMNVSTLELGDSALYLCASSLAGYTDTQYFGPGTRLTVL.

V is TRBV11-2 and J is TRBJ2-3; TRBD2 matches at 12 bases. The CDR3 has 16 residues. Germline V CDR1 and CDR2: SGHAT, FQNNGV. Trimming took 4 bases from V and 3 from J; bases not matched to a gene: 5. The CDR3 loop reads CASSSILAGGTDTQYF. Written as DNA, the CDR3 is TGTGCCAGCAGCTCGATTCTAGCGGGGGGGACAGATACGCAGTATTTT.

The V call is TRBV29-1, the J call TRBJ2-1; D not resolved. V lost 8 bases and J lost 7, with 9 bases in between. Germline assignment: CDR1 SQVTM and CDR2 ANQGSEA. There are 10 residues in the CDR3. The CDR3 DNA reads TGCAGCATATCTAGAAATGAGCAGTTCTTC. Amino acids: CSISRNEQFF.

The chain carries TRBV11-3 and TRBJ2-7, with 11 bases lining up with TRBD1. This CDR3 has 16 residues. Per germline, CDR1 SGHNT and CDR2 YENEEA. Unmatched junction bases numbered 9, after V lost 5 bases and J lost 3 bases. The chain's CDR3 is CASSPATGTGGYEQYF. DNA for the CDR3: TGTGCCAGCAGCCCGGCAACCGGGACAGGGGGCTACGAGCAGTACTTC.

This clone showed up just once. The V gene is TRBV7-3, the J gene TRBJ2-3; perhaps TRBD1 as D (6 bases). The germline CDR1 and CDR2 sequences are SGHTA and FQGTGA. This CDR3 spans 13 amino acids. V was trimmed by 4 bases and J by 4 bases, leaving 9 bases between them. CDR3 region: CASSSGQPDTQYF. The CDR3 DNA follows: TGTGCCAGCAGCTCCGGACAGCCAGATACGCAGTATTTT.

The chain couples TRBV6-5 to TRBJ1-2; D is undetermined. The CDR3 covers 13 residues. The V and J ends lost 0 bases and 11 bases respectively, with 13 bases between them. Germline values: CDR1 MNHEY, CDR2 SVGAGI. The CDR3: CASSYSNPAIYTF. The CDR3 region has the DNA TGTGCCAGCAGTTACTCGAATCCAGCGATATACACCTTC.

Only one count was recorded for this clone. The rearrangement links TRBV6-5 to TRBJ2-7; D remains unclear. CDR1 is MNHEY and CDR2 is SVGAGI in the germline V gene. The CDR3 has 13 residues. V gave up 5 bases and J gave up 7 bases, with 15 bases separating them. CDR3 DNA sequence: TGTGCCAGCAGTCATATTACATTACGTGAGCAGTACTTC. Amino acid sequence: CASSHITLREQYF.

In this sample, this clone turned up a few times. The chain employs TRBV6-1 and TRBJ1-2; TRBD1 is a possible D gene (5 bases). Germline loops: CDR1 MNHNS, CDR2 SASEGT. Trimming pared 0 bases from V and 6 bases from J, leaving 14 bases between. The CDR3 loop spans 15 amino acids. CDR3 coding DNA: TGTGCCAGCAGTGAAGCCCCTGGGGGGGGAGATGGCTACACCTTC. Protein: CASSEAPGGGDGYTF.